These T cell receptor beta chains were read from a single sample in a study of cytomegalovirus exposure and HLA in healthy donors. Measured with immunoSEQ multiplex PCR; TCRdb has only the in-frame clones, and not every one. The sample comprises 150,000 to 200,000 clones, 86% of which are singletons, and 1.4% to 1.5% rests with the top ten. The sequencing sample was made of PBMCs. The receptors come from a young woman in good health and CMV-seronegative. CDR3s leave out the opening cysteine and the closing phenylalanine or tryptophan. The size entry is marked missing in some rows and otherwise reads once, few, many or a size class.

v_call: TRBV11-3; j_call: TRBJ1-1; clone_size: .; cdr3_aa: ASSLTTLTEAF
v_call: TRBV6-5; j_call: TRBJ2-3; clone_size: .; cdr3_aa: ASSYSGLSTDTQY
v_call: TRBV10-3; j_call: TRBJ1-2; clone_size: .; cdr3_aa: AISVEGGYGYT
v_call: TRBV9; j_call: TRBJ1-5; clone_size: .; cdr3_aa: ASSVGQGVPSNQPQH
v_call: TRBV5-4; j_call: TRBJ2-7; clone_size: once; cdr3_aa: ASSTGTDYYEQY
v_call: TRBV7-9; j_call: TRBJ2-2; clone_size: .; cdr3_aa: ASSHTRLGQGGYTGELF
v_call: TRBV5-1; j_call: TRBJ2-7; clone_size: once; cdr3_aa: ASSLGHQRRALPYEQY
v_call: TRBV5-1; j_call: TRBJ2-1; clone_size: .; cdr3_aa: ASNLVGGNEQF
v_call: TRBV5-6; j_call: TRBJ1-2; clone_size: .; cdr3_aa: ASSLASSSIRGYT
v_call: TRBV7-8; j_call: TRBJ2-5; clone_size: .; cdr3_aa: ASSPLSGRPQETQY
v_call: TRBV6-4; j_call: TRBJ1-1; clone_size: .; cdr3_aa: ASSAEGVGAEAF
v_call: TRBV5-1; j_call: TRBJ1-3; clone_size: .; cdr3_aa: ASRSGQLAGNTIY
v_call: TRBV5-8; j_call: TRBJ1-1; clone_size: .; cdr3_aa: ASSSTLTAGVNTEAF
v_call: TRBV27; j_call: TRBJ2-7; clone_size: .; cdr3_aa: ASSLVAPGEQY